This TCR beta chain was identified in a study of blood T cell repertoires in COVID-19 (TCRdb year 2020). Regarding the research as a whole: Samples from collaborators originated in the United States, Italy and Spain and spanned both the acute and convalescent phases of COVID-19. The material from the prospective study consisted of cDNA or gDNA derived from T cells, B-cell-depleted T cells, or PBMCs. The dataset comprised deeply sampled blood TCRbeta repertoires from subjects exposed to, actively infected with, or recovered from COVID-19. A freely available public database, intended as a resource for researchers studying the immune response to SARS-CoV-2, is where the repertoires were released. Samples were obtained from the ongoing ImmuneRACE study (first 160 participants) and from 1,254 subjects provided by 6 global collaborators. Sample metadata almost always included a de-identified subject ID, COVID-19 status, age in years and sex. Where HLA class I and class II types were available, the types were taken from metadata supplied by the sample provider, not from assay-based typing. Summary of the overall study and its limitations: Clinical and demographic metadata were provided uncurated, with the amount varying by source and participant.

As regards this clone: Its antigen is currently not known. Per-nucleotide qualities are absent, and no much larger clonotype sits a single base away.

The immunoSEQ Assay, a bias-controlled multiplex PCR, was used to amplify TCRbeta CDR3 regions from genomic DNA. The paper's data handling went like this. The number of nucleated cells in each sample was estimated by amplification of reference gene primers within the assay. To quantify the absolute abundance of each unique TCRbeta CDR3 rearrangement, sequence reads were collapsed and filtered. Productive Simpson clonality was computed per sample as the square root of Simpson's diversity index over productive rearrangements. TCRdb holds this immuneACCESS table with in-frame rearrangements only. Some clones are missing; in checked studies, unresolved V genes explain under half, and the rest has no known cause. The V and J calls and clone size are taken from that table; D and trimming were inferred from the DNA. Within this sample are 180,000 or so clones, with around 89% of them counted one time only. About 4.1% of the sample rests with the top ten.

The collaborating institutions used their own protocols to collect whole blood in K2EDTA tubes. For TCRbeta analysis, collaborators shipped samples in one of three forms: frozen whole blood, isolated PBMCs, or DNA extracted from either of those sample types. Sequencing was done on a sample of peripheral blood. This TCR came from a woman aged 25 to 39 with acute or convalescent COVID-19.

The DNA sequence is given as TGCGCCAGCAGCTTGGGGGACAGGGACGACTACACCTTC. The encoded protein is CASSLGDRDDYTF. Rearrangement joined TRBV5-1 to TRBJ1-2; TRBD1 matches 9 bases in the middle. The CDR3 spans 13 residues, from the cysteine through the phenylalanine. Solely the CDR3 DNA is kept, with 39 bases framed from the first base. V trim: 0 bases; J trim: 10 bases; unmatched bases: 4. CDR1 and CDR2 (SGHRS, YFSETQ) derive from the germline V gene. When the CDR3 is completed using the reference TRBV5-1 and TRBJ1-2 genes on either side, the full variable domain is KAGVTQTPRYLIKTRGQQVTLSCSPISGHRSVSWYQQTPGQGLQFLFEYFSETQRNKGNFPGRFSGRQFSNSRSEMNVSTLELGDSALYLCASSLGDRDDYTFGSGTRLTVV.